This entry features one T cell receptor (beta chain) sequence. The record originates from a study of cytomegalovirus exposure and HLA in healthy donors. Germline V lookup: CDR1 SGDLS, CDR2 YYNGEE. The CDR3 is 14 residues long. Trimming removed 3 bases at V and 1 base at J, with 7 bases between. 13 Jbeta primers and 60 Vbeta primers were used for the PCR. Assay used: immunoSEQ multiplex PCR; TCRdb lists only in-frame clones, some missing. The repertoire holds over 85,000 clones, with 75% to 80% as singletons. Sequencing used PBMCs. The clonotype originates from a female donor in good health and CMV-seronegative. The chain is built from TRBV9 and TRBJ2-2; perhaps TRBD1 as D (6 bases). CDR3 DNA sequence: TGTGCCAGCAGCGCGGGACAGAACACCGGGGAGCTGTTTTTT. Its protein product is CASSAGQNTGELFF.